The next 17 T cell receptor beta chains were all read from a single sample in a study of T cell responses to AZD1222 COVID-19 vaccine. Clones were sequenced by immunoSEQ multiplex PCR, and TCRdb holds only the in-frame ones, with some missing. The sample records approximately 120,000 clones, roughly nine tenths being singletons. The specimen was peripheral blood, collected on day 0 of AZD1222 vaccination. The receptors were gathered from an adult in good health.

This chain uses TRBV5-4 with TRBJ2-7, with 9 bases fitting TRBD1. V lost 3 bases, J lost 2 bases, and 15 bases stayed unmatched. In germline, CDR1 is SGHNT, CDR2 YYREEE (reference sequence). CDR3 length: 18 residues. As DNA, the CDR3 is TGTGCCAGCAGCTCCAACAGGGGGCTGCTAGCGGATGCCTACGAGCAGTACTTC. Its translation: CASSSNRGLLADAYEQYF.

This chain joins TRBV6-5 and TRBJ2-1, with D perhaps given as TRBD1 or TRBD2 (6 bases each). V shed 7 bases and J shed 12 bases, with 13 bases lying between them. The CDR3 length is 11 residues. The germline V gene encodes CDR1 MNHEY and CDR2 SVGAGI. The CDR3 loop is CASTQGGLQFF. The CDR3 region has the DNA TGTGCCAGCACCCAAGGGGGGTTGCAGTTCTTC.

This chain uses TRBV5-1 with TRBJ2-7, with D perhaps TRBD2 (5 bases). Germline V gene data show CDR1 as SGHRS and CDR2 as YFSETQ. The CDR3 has 15 residues. V lost 4 bases, J lost 1 base, and 15 bases lay in between. The CDR3 sequence is CASSQTWESSYEQYF. CDR3 DNA sequence: TGCGCCAGCAGCCAAACGTGGGAGAGTTCCTACGAGCAGTACTTC.

The chain is built from TRBV2 and TRBJ2-7; 7 bases align to TRBD1. Germline CDR1 and CDR2: SNHLY and FYNNEI. The CDR3 loop spans 15 amino acids. V lost 7 bases to trimming and J lost 3 bases; unmatched junction nucleotides: 12. The chain's CDR3 is CASKIGQDRRYEQYF. The CDR3 DNA is TGTGCCAGCAAAATTGGACAGGATCGACGCTACGAGCAGTACTTC.

CDR3 sequence: CASSLEGVRYTEAFF. CDR3 sequence (DNA): TGCGCCAGCAGCTTGGAGGGGGTCAGGTACACTGAAGCTTTCTTT. This chain joins TRBV5-1 and TRBJ1-1, with D possibly matching TRBD1 (6 bases). The CDR3 sequence is 15 residues long. Trimming pared 0 bases from V and 3 bases from J, leaving 12 bases between. Germline V gene data show CDR1 as SGHRS and CDR2 as YFSETQ.

V and J are TRBV27 and TRBJ1-1; no clear D. This CDR3 contains 14 residues. V was clipped by 6 bases and J by 0 bases, with 11 bases between them. Germline V lookup: CDR1 MNHEY, CDR2 SMNVEV (reference sequence). Here the CDR3 DNA reads TGTGCCAGCAGCCTGGATCCTTTGAACACTGAAGCTTTCTTT. Its translation is CASSLDPLNTEAFF.

The V and J genes are TRBV6-6 and TRBJ2-3; 12 bases fit TRBD2. The CDR3 consists of 18 residues. Germline V gives CDR1 MNHNY, CDR2 SVGAGI (reference sequence). V dropped 6 bases and J dropped 2; count of bases not matched to a gene: 12. The CDR3 nucleotides are TGTGCCAGCAGGCGACTAGCGGGGGAACAGCAGACCACAGATACGCAGTATTTT. Residues: CASRRLAGEQQTTDTQYF.

The chain carries TRBV29-1 and TRBJ2-1, with D perhaps TRBD1 or TRBD2 (6 bases each). Germline V gene data show CDR1 as SQVTM and CDR2 as ANQGSEA. V lost 1 base to trimming and J lost 3 bases, with 16 bases between them. This CDR3 is 16 amino acids long. CDR3 coding DNA: TGCAGCGTTGAAGGGGGGGCAGGGCTCGGCTACAATGAGCAGTTCTTC. Its protein is CSVEGGAGLGYNEQFF.

The sample holds one count of this clone. The chain joins TRBV28 to TRBJ1-1; D is possibly TRBD1 (6 bases). This CDR3 comprises 17 residues. Trimming cost V 3 bases and J 1 base, with 18 bases left between them. The germline CDR1 and CDR2 sequences are MDHEN and SYDVKM. CDR3 sequence: CASSFPVQGLANTEAFF. The CDR3 DNA reads as TGTGCCAGCAGTTTTCCAGTGCAGGGGTTGGCGAACACTGAAGCTTTCTTT. Using reference TRBV28 and TRBJ1-1 for the parts outside the CDR3, the full variable domain is DVKVTQSSRYLVKRTGEKVFLECVQDMDHENMFWYRQDPGLGLRLIYFSYDVKMKEKGDIPEGYSVSREKKERFSLILESASTNQTSMYLCASSFPVQGLANTEAFFGQGTRLTVV.

The chain recombines TRBV4-2 with TRBJ1-2, with no clear D. This CDR3 contains 16 residues. Germline V lookup: CDR1 LGHNA, CDR2 YNFKEQ. V shed 0 bases and J shed 3 bases, with 14 bases lying between them. The CDR3 here is CASSQDPGVRHYGYTF. CDR3 sequence (DNA): TGTGCCAGCAGCCAAGATCCAGGTGTCAGACACTATGGCTACACCTTC.

The J gene is TRBJ1-2, the V gene TRBV9, with D tentatively TRBD1 (6 bases). The CDR3 has 13 residues. V was cut by 2 bases and J by 3 bases, with 8 bases left in between. Germline CDR1 and CDR2: SGDLS and YYNGEE. Here the CDR3 reads CASSVDSDYGYTF. CDR3 nucleotides: TGTGCCAGCAGCGTGGACAGTGACTATGGCTACACCTTC. The whole variable domain, filled in from reference TRBV9 and TRBJ1-2, reads DSGVTQTPKHLITATGQRVTLRCSPRSGDLSVYWYQQSLDQGLQFLIQYYNGEERAKGNILERFSAQQFPDLHSELNLSSLELGDSALYFCASSVDSDYGYTFGSGTRLTVV.

The CDR3 spells CASSYSTRGGPGQPQHF. The CDR3 DNA is TGTGCCAGCAGTTACTCGACGAGGGGGGGACCGGGTCAGCCCCAGCATTTT. The chain couples TRBV6-2 or TRBV6-3 to TRBJ1-5; a weak D match, TRBD1 (6 bases). Looked up from germline, CDR1 is MNHEY and CDR2 is SVGEGT. The CDR3 spans 17 residues. Deletions cut 0 bases from V and 6 bases from J, with 18 bases between.

The chain combines TRBV14 with TRBJ2-2; TRBD2 matches at 8 bases. The CDR3 contains 15 residues. With V trimmed by 1 base and J by 4 bases, 2 bases remained unmatched. Per the germline V gene, CDR1 is SGHDN and CDR2 is FVKESK. The CDR3: CASSQVAGPTGELFF. CDR3 DNA: TGTGCCAGCAGCCAAGTAGCGGGGCCCACCGGGGAGCTGTTTTTT.

The chain carries TRBV19 and TRBJ1-1, with D unresolved. Germline V gene data show CDR1 as LNHDA and CDR2 as SQIVND (reference sequence). The CDR3 has 14 residues. V was pared by 0 bases and J by 6 bases, with 11 bases between. The DNA for the CDR3 is TGTGCCAGTAGTATAGATCGGCGTCGGCCTGAAGCTTTCTTT. This encodes CASSIDRRRPEAFF.

The rearrangement uses TRBV28 and TRBJ2-1; D gene unclear. There are 11 residues in the CDR3. Germline V gene sequence: CDR1 MDHEN, CDR2 SYDVKM. Deletions cut 6 bases from V and 10 bases from J, with 10 bases between. The CDR3, as DNA: TGTGCCAGCAGAGAAACGGACGAGCAGTTCTTC. Translation: CASRETDEQFF.

CDR3 amino acids: CASSLTGGYEQYF. DNA for the CDR3: TGTGCCAGCAGCTTGACAGGGGGCTACGAGCAGTACTTC. The chain recombines TRBV5-5 with TRBJ2-7, with 8 positions matching TRBD1. V dropped 1 base and J dropped 3; count of bases not matched to a gene: 0. The CDR3 runs to 13 residues. In germline, CDR1 is SGHKS, CDR2 YYEKEE (reference sequence).

This clone was observed a single time. V is TRBV25-1 and J is TRBJ1-6; TRBD1 matches 7 bases. The CDR3 is 15 amino acids. Germline trimming cut 8 bases from V and 4 bases from J; bases unmatched to any gene: 8. The germline V gene has CDR1 MGHDK and CDR2 SYGVNS. DNA for the CDR3: TGTGCCAGCGCCGACGACAGGGTATATAATTCACCCCTCCACTTT. Translation gives CASADDRVYNSPLHF.